This entry lists 24 T cell receptor beta chains sequenced from one sample in a study of shared T cell receptors in the human thymus. Using immunoSEQ multiplex PCR, the repertoire was profiled, and TCRdb retains in-frame clones only, with some absent. The sample carries under 700,000 clones, about 80% recorded once. These data were also filed under a second study, of human thymus T cells.

The sequenced sample consisted of thymocytes. The receptors originated from a boy less than two years old with a congenital heart defect.

The rearrangement links TRBV27 to TRBJ1-2; D gene uncertain. The CDR3 sequence is 15 residues long. With 6 bases removed from V and 8 bases from J, the gap between germline ends came to 22 bases. The germline CDR1 and CDR2 sequences are MNHEY and SMNVEV (reference sequence). The CDR3 DNA sequence: TGTGCCAGCAGACGCCGTGAGGGAGAGAGGCAAGGCTACACCTTC. Translation: CASRRREGERQGYTF.

The CDR3 bases are TGTGCCAGCAGTTTACAGGGGGCGCTGGTTGAGACCCAGTACTTC. This gives the protein CASSLQGALVETQYF. V is TRBV28 and J is TRBJ2-5; 8 nucleotides align to TRBD1. This CDR3 is built from 15 residues. The junction had 7 bases not matched to a gene; V was cut back by 2 bases and J by 5 bases. Germline CDR1 MDHEN, CDR2 SYDVKM.

The chain has TRBV7-2 and TRBJ1-3, with a possible D match to TRBD1 (5 bases). The CDR3 is made up of 14 amino acids. V dropped 4 bases and J dropped 0 bases, with 7 bases sitting between them. Per the germline V gene, CDR1 is SGHTA and CDR2 is FQGNSA. In DNA, the CDR3 is TGTGCCAGCAGCTCCAGGGCCTCTGGAAACACCATATATTTT. This translates into CASSSRASGNTIYF.

This clone was counted only a few times. This chain joins TRBV27 and TRBJ2-7; no firm D call. Trimming left V 5 bases short and J 6 bases short, with 20 bases between. This CDR3 has 15 residues. The germline V gene encodes CDR1 MNHEY and CDR2 SMNVEV (reference sequence). DNA of the CDR3: TGTGCCAGCAGTCAAAGGATCCCCTCTCAGGCCGAGCAGTACTTC. It yields the protein CASSQRIPSQAEQYF.

The count of this clone is one. The V gene is TRBV5-5, the J gene TRBJ2-7, with a possible D match to TRBD1 (6 bases). CDR3 length: 13 amino acids. Germline loops: CDR1 SGHKS, CDR2 YYEKEE (reference sequence). V dropped 6 bases and J dropped 3 bases, with 13 bases sitting between them. DNA of the CDR3: TGTGCCAGCACAGGGGCTCTGAGCTACGAGCAGTACTTC. It encodes CASTGALSYEQYF.

The gene calls are TRBV7-9 and TRBJ2-7, with a possible D match to TRBD1 (6 bases). With 1 base removed from V and 2 bases from J, the gap between germline ends came to 9 bases. The CDR3 has 14 amino acids. CDR1 is SEHNR, CDR2 FQNEAQ, per germline (reference sequence). The CDR3 spells CASSLVSGAYEQYF. CDR3 DNA: TGTGCCAGCAGCTTAGTATCAGGGGCCTACGAGCAGTACTTC.

This clone has just a few counts. The CDR3 sequence is CASSQGTSGTHDEQYF. For the CDR3, the DNA is TGTGCCAGCAGCCAGGGGACTAGCGGGACTCACGACGAGCAGTACTTC. The chain carries TRBV4-2 and TRBJ2-7, with 13 bases aligning to TRBD2. The ends lost 3 bases at V and 5 bases at J; junction bases unmatched: 7. The length of the CDR3 is 16 residues. Germline-derived CDR1 and CDR2 are LGHNA and YNFKEQ.

The rearrangement links TRBV19 to TRBJ1-1; D is uncertain. The CDR3 totals 11 residues. Deletions cut 4 bases from V and 7 bases from J, with 7 bases between. From germline, CDR1 is LNHDA and CDR2 SQIVND (reference sequence). The CDR3 reads CASSTRDEAFF. The CDR3 DNA follows: TGTGCCAGTAGTACTCGGGATGAAGCTTTCTTT. Full variable domain (missing parts from reference TRBV19 and TRBJ1-1): DGGITQSPKYLFRKEGQNVTLSCEQNLNHDAMYWYRQDPGQGLRLIYYSQIVNDFQKGDIAEGYSVSREKKESFPLTVTSAQKNPTAFYLCASSTRDEAFFGQGTRLTVV.

The CDR3 coding sequence is TGTGCCAGCAGTGCGTCCGGGACACCAAACACTGAAGCTTTCTTT. Encoded protein: CASSASGTPNTEAFF. The chain employs TRBV25-1 and TRBJ1-1; D perhaps matches TRBD1 (6 bases). The CDR3 extends over 15 amino acids. Per germline, CDR1 MGHDK and CDR2 SYGVNS. Trimming took off 4 bases at V and 2 bases at J, with 14 bases between the two ends. Looking up the rest from reference TRBV25-1 and TRBJ1-1 gives the full variable domain: EADIYQTPRYLVIGTGKKITLECSQTMGHDKMYWYQQDPGMELHLIHYSYGVNSTEKGDLSSESTVSRIRTEHFPLTLESARPSHTSQYLCASSASGTPNTEAFFGQGTRLTVV.

The rearrangement links TRBV4-1 to TRBJ2-5; D is unclear. This CDR3 is built from 13 residues. The V gene lost 3 bases and the J gene lost 0 bases, with 5 bases spanning the gap. Germline CDR1 reads MGHRA; CDR2 reads YSYEKL. The CDR3: CASSQGYQETQYF. The CDR3 nucleotides read TGCGCCAGCAGCCAGGGCTACCAAGAGACCCAGTACTTC.

The gene calls are TRBV4-2 and TRBJ2-7; 12 nucleotides match TRBD2. V dropped 0 bases and J dropped 5; count of bases not matched to a gene: 5. Germline lookup yields CDR1 LGHNA and CDR2 YNFKEQ. This CDR3 region has 16 residues. The CDR3 region has the DNA TGTGCCAGCAGCCAAGATTGGACTAGCGGGATCAACGAGCAGTACTTC. This encodes CASSQDWTSGINEQYF.

The chain is built from TRBV6-1 and TRBJ1-3; the match to TRBD1 covers 8 bases. Germline V gene sequence: CDR1 MNHNS, CDR2 SASEGT. The trim removed 3 bases at V and 0 bases at J, leaving 7 bases unmatched. The CDR3 totals 17 residues. The CDR3 protein is CASSDRDRTLSGNTIYF. The CDR3 coding sequence is TGTGCCAGCAGTGACCGGGACAGGACCCTCTCTGGAAACACCATATATTTT.

The V gene is TRBV15, the J gene TRBJ2-3; 11 nucleotides agree with TRBD2. The CDR3 loop spans 17 amino acids. CDR1 is LNHNV and CDR2 is YYDKDF in the germline V gene (reference sequence). The V segment lost 0 bases and the J segment 11 bases; nucleotides outside the gene matches: 13. The DNA of the CDR3 is TGTGCCACCAGCAGAGACCCTAGCGGGGGGAGGAGTCATAGGCAGTATTTT. Its translation: CATSRDPSGGRSHRQYF.

This clone has a single count. The chain uses TRBV6-5 and TRBJ2-7; D is uncertain. CDR1 MNHEY and CDR2 SVGAGI come from the germline V gene. The ends were cut back, 6 bases at V and 5 bases at J, with 14 bases in the middle. This CDR3 has 13 residues. For the CDR3, the DNA is TGTGCCAGCAGGCGGAGAAACGCTAACGAGCAGTACTTC. This sequence encodes CASRRRNANEQYF.

In this sample, this clone turned up once. The chain combines TRBV30 with TRBJ2-7, with TRBD2 as a possible D gene (6 bases). Germline assignment: CDR1 GTSNPN and CDR2 SVGIG (reference sequence). The CDR3 consists of 16 residues. The V end lost 4 bases, the J end lost 2 bases, and 21 bases lay between the germline ends. Here the CDR3 reads CAWTQPGLAETYEQYF. In DNA form, the CDR3 reads TGTGCCTGGACTCAACCGGGGTTAGCGGAAACCTACGAGCAGTACTTC.

The rearrangement links TRBV5-1 to TRBJ2-7; D may be TRBD2 (5 bases). Germline loops: CDR1 SGHRS, CDR2 YFSETQ. The CDR3 loop spans 15 amino acids. Trimming took off 4 bases at V and 0 bases at J, with 14 bases between the two ends. CDR3 nucleotide sequence: TGCGCCAGCAGCGCCATTAGCGTTCACTCCTACGAGCAGTACTTC. Its protein is CASSAISVHSYEQYF.

The V gene is TRBV6-5, the J gene TRBJ1-5; 9 positions agree with TRBD1. The germline V gene has CDR1 MNHEY and CDR2 SVGAGI. V was clipped by 6 bases and J by 2 bases; unmatched bases: 2. This CDR3 has 14 amino acids. CDR3 nucleotide sequence: TGTGCCAGCAGACGGACAGGGGGCAATCAGCCCCAGCATTTT. This codes for CASRRTGGNQPQHF.

This clone was counted between two and nine times. This chain uses TRBV13 with TRBJ2-2; 10 nucleotides align to TRBD1. Germline CDR1 PRHDT, CDR2 FYEKMQ (reference sequence). The CDR3 loop spans 14 amino acids. The V segment lost 6 bases and the J segment 8 bases; nucleotides outside the gene matches: 6. DNA for the CDR3: TGTGCCAGCAGGAGGGACAGGGGTGTTGGGGAGCTGTTTTTT. Its protein is CASRRDRGVGELFF. The full variable domain, completed using reference TRBV13 and TRBJ2-2, is AAGVIQSPRHLIKEKRETATLKCYPIPRHDTVYWYQQGPGQDPQFLISFYEKMQSDKGSIPDRFSAQQFSDYHSELNMSSLELGDSALYFCASRRDRGVGELFFGEGSRLTVL.

V is TRBV12-5 and J is TRBJ1-4; D remains unclear. This CDR3 has 13 residues. The germline V gene encodes CDR1 LGHNT and CDR2 FRNRAP. V gave up 0 bases and J gave up 7 bases, with 6 bases separating them. The CDR3 DNA is TGTGCTAGTGGTTTGGTACGGGGTGAAAAACTGTTTTTT. Protein sequence: CASGLVRGEKLFF.

The chain has TRBV5-1 and TRBJ1-1, with D possibly being TRBD1 (6 bases). The V gene lost 1 base and the J gene lost 5 bases, with 15 bases spanning the gap. Germline V gene lookup returns CDR1 SGHRS and CDR2 YFSETQ. This CDR3 has 15 amino acids. CDR3 in amino acids: CASSLFSQGRTEAFF. DNA for the CDR3: TGCGCCAGCAGCTTGTTTTCACAGGGACGGACTGAAGCTTTCTTT.

The rearrangement joins TRBV28 to TRBJ2-7, with D possibly being TRBD2 (6 bases). The V and J ends lost 4 bases and 3 bases respectively, with 13 bases between them. There are 14 residues in the CDR3. Germline V gene data show CDR1 as MDHEN and CDR2 as SYDVKM. The CDR3 sequence is CASSSGRSSYEQYF. In nucleotides, the CDR3 is TGTGCCAGCAGTTCCGGGAGAAGCAGCTACGAGCAGTACTTC.

The gene calls are TRBV28 and TRBJ1-1, with D maybe TRBD1 (5 bases). Between the trimmed V and J ends, which lost 2 bases and 1 base, there was a span of 26 bases. The germline gives CDR1 MDHEN, CDR2 SYDVKM. The CDR3 is 20 amino acids. The CDR3 region has the DNA TGTGCCAGCAGTTTAAAGGTCGGGGGACCAGTGGCACCGCCGAACACTGAAGCTTTCTTT. Amino acid sequence: CASSLKVGGPVAPPNTEAFF.

The V and J genes are TRBV5-6 and TRBJ2-5; 14 nucleotides line up with TRBD2. The V segment lost 2 bases and the J segment 0 bases; nucleotides outside the gene matches: 9. This CDR3 region has 19 residues. CDR1 SGHDT and CDR2 YYEEEE come from the germline V gene. CDR3 sequence reads: CASSLPNGTSGRYQETQYF. The DNA of the CDR3 is TGTGCCAGCAGCTTACCTAACGGGACTAGCGGGAGATACCAAGAGACCCAGTACTTC. Based on the CDR3 plus reference TRBV5-6 and TRBJ2-5, the full variable domain is DAGVTQSPTHLIKTRGQQVTLRCSPKSGHDTVSWYQQALGQGPQFIFQYYEEEERQRGNFPDRFSGHQFPNYSSELNVNALLLGDSALYLCASSLPNGTSGRYQETQYFGPGTRLLVL.

The chain employs TRBV28 and TRBJ1-3; D unclear. The germline gives CDR1 MDHEN, CDR2 SYDVKM. The V end lost 5 bases, the J end lost 4 bases, and 18 bases lay between the germline ends. This CDR3 has 16 amino acids. CDR3 protein: CASSRPGYRPGNTIYF. Written as DNA, the CDR3 is TGTGCCAGCAGTAGACCGGGATATCGGCCAGGAAACACCATATATTTT. The variable domain in full, with the rest retrieved from reference TRBV28 and TRBJ1-3, is DVKVTQSSRYLVKRTGEKVFLECVQDMDHENMFWYRQDPGLGLRLIYFSYDVKMKEKGDIPEGYSVSREKKERFSLILESASTNQTSMYLCASSRPGYRPGNTIYFGEGSWLTVV.